This T cell receptor beta chain is from a study of blood T cells in healthy people across ages. Study at large: About one barcoded beta molecule per two T cells came from capture by template switching. Points from the study as a whole: Not knowing donor CMV status may have confounded expanded clonotype changes. Estimated diversity, derived from one million T cells, was regarded as an underestimate.

A sample-barcoded 5' primer and a J-beta primer mix were used in a second PCR of about 7 to 11 cycles. Each cDNA molecule was tagged by a template-switch adaptor with 12 random nucleotides. MiXCR was run by TCRdb on the 5' RACE reads, yielding one entry per CDR3 protein. The sample lists about 730,000 distinct CDR3 sequences; about 42% were seen once. To note about this clonotype: Its specificity is unknown.

Trimming cost V 8 bases and J 8 bases, with 12 bases left between them. The CDR3 covers 12 residues. CDR1 and CDR2 from the germline V gene are SNHLY and FYNNEI. V is TRBV2 and J is TRBJ1-4; TRBD1 is a possible D gene (6 bases). Sequences were obtained from blood. This clonotype was sampled from a woman aged 60 to 75 in good health. This chain's CDR3 is CASRGHTEKLFF. CDR3 bases: TGTGCCAGCCGGGGGCACACGGAAAAACTGTTTTTT.